This is a list of T cell receptor beta chains from one sample in a study of blood T cell repertoires in COVID-19. Clones were read by immunoSEQ multiplex PCR, and TCRdb kept only the in-frame ones, dropping some. The sample carries 300,000 or so clones, 91% recorded once. Sequences were obtained from peripheral blood. Receptor source: a young woman with COVID-19, enrolled during active disease. Each CDR3 is given with its conserved first and last residue. The D gene is left open where the match is weak. Some rows have no size entry. The others give once, few or many, or a class for an expanded clone.

clone size: NA
J gene: TRBJ2-1
CDR3 length: 14
V gene: TRBV6-2/TRBV6-3
D gene: NA
CDR3 protein: CASSIAVTYNEQFF
CDR3 DNA: TGTGCCAGCAGCATAGCGGTTACCTACAATGAGCAGTTCTTC

clone size: NA
J gene: TRBJ2-7
CDR3 length: 16
V gene: TRBV7-8
D gene: NA
CDR3 protein: CASSPSGRASTYEQYF
CDR3 DNA: TGTGCCAGCAGCCCATCGGGAAGGGCCTCGACCTACGAGCAGTACTTC

clone size: once
J gene: TRBJ2-7
CDR3 length: 14
V gene: TRBV5-6
D gene: TRBD1
CDR3 protein: CASRPGQGSYEQYF
CDR3 DNA: TGTGCCAGCAGGCCGGGACAGGGCTCCTACGAGCAGTACTTC

clone size: NA
J gene: TRBJ1-5
CDR3 length: 17
V gene: TRBV2
D gene: NA
CDR3 protein: CASSEAGGAFGNQPQHF
CDR3 DNA: TGTGCCAGCAGTGAAGCGGGGGGGGCTTTTGGCAATCAGCCCCAGCATTTT

clone size: NA
J gene: TRBJ1-1
CDR3 length: 13
V gene: TRBV29-1
D gene: TRBD1
CDR3 protein: CSVETGGLTEAFF
CDR3 DNA: TGCAGCGTGGAAACAGGGGGCCTCACTGAAGCTTTCTTT

clone size: NA
J gene: TRBJ1-5
CDR3 length: 12
V gene: TRBV19
D gene: NA
CDR3 protein: CASSILNQPQHF
CDR3 DNA: TGTGCCAGTAGTATCCTCAATCAGCCCCAGCATTTT

clone size: NA
J gene: TRBJ2-5
CDR3 length: 19
V gene: TRBV4-2
D gene: TRBD2
CDR3 protein: CASSLNPGLAEKYQETQYF
CDR3 DNA: TGTGCCAGCAGCCTCAACCCGGGACTAGCGGAGAAGTACCAAGAGACCCAGTACTTC

clone size: NA
J gene: TRBJ2-7
CDR3 length: 14
V gene: TRBV16
D gene: NA
CDR3 protein: CASSQPPRGTWQYF
CDR3 DNA: TGTGCCAGCAGCCAACCACCTCGGGGTACCTGGCAGTACTTC

clone size: NA
J gene: TRBJ1-4
CDR3 length: 15
V gene: TRBV11-2
D gene: TRBD1
CDR3 protein: CASSAQTGPNEKLFF
CDR3 DNA: TGTGCCAGCAGCGCGCAGACAGGGCCCAATGAAAAACTGTTTTTT

clone size: NA
J gene: TRBJ2-7
CDR3 length: 16
V gene: TRBV7-2
D gene: NA
CDR3 protein: CASSLVGVRVKNEQYF
CDR3 DNA: TGTGCCAGCAGCTTAGTCGGTGTCAGGGTAAAGAACGAGCAGTACTTC

clone size: once
J gene: TRBJ2-3
CDR3 length: 14
V gene: TRBV18
D gene: NA
CDR3 protein: CASSPLDSTDTQYF
CDR3 DNA: TGTGCCAGCTCACCGCTCGACTCCACAGATACGCAGTATTTT

clone size: NA
J gene: TRBJ1-2
CDR3 length: 14
V gene: TRBV5-1
D gene: TRBD1
CDR3 protein: CASSQTGLGYGYTF
CDR3 DNA: TGCGCCAGCAGCCAGACAGGGCTCGGATATGGCTACACCTTC

clone size: once
J gene: TRBJ2-5
CDR3 length: 13
V gene: TRBV12-3/TRBV12-4
D gene: NA
CDR3 protein: CASSFLDTDTQYF
CDR3 DNA: TGTGCCAGCAGTTTTCTGGACACAGATACCCAGTACTTC

clone size: NA
J gene: TRBJ1-1
CDR3 length: 14
V gene: TRBV5-1
D gene: TRBD1
CDR3 protein: CASSFTGGPTEAFF
CDR3 DNA: TGCGCCAGCAGCTTCACAGGGGGCCCCACTGAAGCTTTCTTT

clone size: NA
J gene: TRBJ2-3
CDR3 length: 14
V gene: TRBV7-2
D gene: TRBD2
CDR3 protein: CASSYSGSTDTQYF
CDR3 DNA: TGTGCCAGCAGCTATAGCGGGAGCACAGATACGCAGTATTTT

clone size: NA
J gene: TRBJ2-6
CDR3 length: 16
V gene: TRBV7-8
D gene: NA
CDR3 protein: CASSFRTRTGANVLTF
CDR3 DNA: TGTGCCAGCAGCTTTCGGACCCGGACAGGGGCCAACGTCCTGACTTTC

clone size: NA
J gene: TRBJ1-1
CDR3 length: 14
V gene: TRBV19
D gene: NA
CDR3 protein: CASSPGYSNTEAFF
CDR3 DNA: TGTGCCAGTAGCCCGGGATACTCGAACACTGAAGCTTTCTTT

clone size: NA
J gene: TRBJ2-4
CDR3 length: 13
V gene: TRBV5-1
D gene: NA
CDR3 protein: CASSWDTKNIQYF
CDR3 DNA: TGCGCCAGCAGCTGGGACACCAAAAACATTCAGTACTTC

clone size: once
J gene: TRBJ2-7
CDR3 length: 14
V gene: TRBV11-2
D gene: TRBD2
CDR3 protein: CASSPTGGPYEQYF
CDR3 DNA: TGTGCCAGCAGCCCAACGGGAGGCCCCTACGAGCAGTACTTC

clone size: NA
J gene: TRBJ2-2
CDR3 length: 14
V gene: TRBV19
D gene: TRBD1
CDR3 protein: CASRGTGNTGELFF
CDR3 DNA: TGTGCCAGTAGAGGGACAGGGAACACCGGGGAGCTGTTTTTT